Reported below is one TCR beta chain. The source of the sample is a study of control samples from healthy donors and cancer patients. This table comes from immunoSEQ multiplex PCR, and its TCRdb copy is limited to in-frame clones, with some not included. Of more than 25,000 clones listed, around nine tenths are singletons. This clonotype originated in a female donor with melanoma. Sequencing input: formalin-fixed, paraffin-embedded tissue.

CDR3 sequence reads: CASSIQAGANVLTF. The DNA of the CDR3 is TGTGCCAGTAGTATACAGGCCGGGGCCAACGTCCTGACTTTC. V and J are TRBV19 and TRBJ2-6; no definite D call. V shed 2 bases and J shed 4 bases, with 6 bases lying between them. Germline-derived CDR1 and CDR2 are LNHDA and SQIVND (reference sequence). CDR3 size: 14 residues.